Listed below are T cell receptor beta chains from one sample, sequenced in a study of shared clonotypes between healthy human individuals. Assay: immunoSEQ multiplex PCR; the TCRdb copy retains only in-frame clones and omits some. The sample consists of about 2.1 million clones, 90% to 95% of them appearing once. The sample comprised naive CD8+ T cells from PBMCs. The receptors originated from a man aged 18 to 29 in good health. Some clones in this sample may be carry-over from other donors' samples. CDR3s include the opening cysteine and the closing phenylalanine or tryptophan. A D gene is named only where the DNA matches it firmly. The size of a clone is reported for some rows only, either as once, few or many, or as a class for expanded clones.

DNA: TGTGCCAGCAGCGCGGGACATAAGTCCTACGAGCAGTACTTC
CDR3: CASSAGHKSYEQYF
J: TRBJ2-7
D: .
V: TRBV9
size: once

DNA: TGCGCCAGCAGCCAAGTAACAAGGGCAGGGATGAACACTGAAGCTTTCTTT
CDR3: CASSQVTRAGMNTEAFF
J: TRBJ1-1
D: .
V: TRBV4-1
size: .

DNA: TGTGCCAGCAGCTTAGAAAACCAGTTCTACGAGCAGTACTTC
CDR3: CASSLENQFYEQYF
J: TRBJ2-7
D: .
V: TRBV7-9
size: .

DNA: TGTGCCAGCAGCTTAGCGCGTGGACCCACTGAAGCTTTCTTT
CDR3: CASSLARGPTEAFF
J: TRBJ1-1
D: .
V: TRBV7-9
size: .

DNA: TGTGCCAGCAGCTTCCAAAACAGGGTTCGTGAAGTCACTGAAGCTTTCTTT
CDR3: CASSFQNRVREVTEAFF
J: TRBJ1-1
D: .
V: TRBV7-8
size: .

DNA: TGTGCCAGCAGTGAATACGCCAGGGACGAGCAGTACTTC
CDR3: CASSEYARDEQYF
J: TRBJ2-7
D: .
V: TRBV25-1
size: once

DNA: TGTGCCACCAGCGATACTAGCGGGAGCTCCTACGAGCAGTACTTC
CDR3: CATSDTSGSSYEQYF
J: TRBJ2-7
D: TRBD2
V: TRBV15
size: .

DNA: TGTGCCAGCAGTTTAATCCCCTCAGGGGGCGAGGCAGATACGCAGTATTTT
CDR3: CASSLIPSGGEADTQYF
J: TRBJ2-3
D: TRBD1
V: TRBV27
size: .

DNA: TGTGCCAGCAAAACGACAGGGAGCAATCAGCCCCAGCATTTT
CDR3: CASKTTGSNQPQHF
J: TRBJ1-5
D: TRBD1
V: TRBV27
size: .

DNA: TGCGCCAGCAGCTTGCGGGCAGATACGCAGTATTTT
CDR3: CASSLRADTQYF
J: TRBJ2-3
D: .
V: TRBV5-1
size: .

DNA: TGTGCCAGCACCGGGACCACCTACGAGCAGTACTTC
CDR3: CASTGTTYEQYF
J: TRBJ2-7
D: .
V: TRBV2
size: .

DNA: TGTGCCAGCAGTATTAAAGGAGGCAACACCGGGGAGCTGTTTTTT
CDR3: CASSIKGGNTGELFF
J: TRBJ2-2
D: .
V: TRBV28
size: .

DNA: TGTGCCAGCAGCTCCCCTCCGGGACCTCTTATTTCCTCTGGAAACACCATATATTTT
CDR3: CASSSPPGPLISSGNTIYF
J: TRBJ1-3
D: .
V: TRBV7-9
size: .

DNA: TGCGCCAGCAGCCGAGGGACAGGGGCCCACGAGCAGTACTTC
CDR3: CASSRGTGAHEQYF
J: TRBJ2-7
D: TRBD1
V: TRBV4-1
size: once

DNA: TGTGCCAGCAGCTTGCGGCCAGATACGCAGTATTTT
CDR3: CASSLRPDTQYF
J: TRBJ2-3
D: .
V: TRBV5-4
size: .

DNA: TGTGCCAGCAGCTTAGGGTCGGGTAGCGGGAGTGATGGCGGGGAGCTGTTTTTT
CDR3: CASSLGSGSGSDGGELFF
J: TRBJ2-2
D: TRBD2
V: TRBV7-8
size: .

DNA: TGTGCCAGCAGTGGTGTGGGTAACAGGCCCCTCCCTGAAGCTTTCTTT
CDR3: CASSGVGNRPLPEAFF
J: TRBJ1-1
D: .
V: TRBV2
size: .

DNA: TGCGCCAGCAGCCAAGAACTAGCGGGAGGAAGCCAAGAGACCCAGTACTTC
CDR3: CASSQELAGGSQETQYF
J: TRBJ2-5
D: TRBD2
V: TRBV4-3
size: .

DNA: TGTGCCAGTAACATAAGGGGTGGAATCAGCAATCAGCCCCAGCATTTT
CDR3: CASNIRGGISNQPQHF
J: TRBJ1-5
D: .
V: TRBV28
size: .

DNA: TGTGCCAGCAGTGCCCAGGCGGGGGCGAAGTCTGGGGCCAACGTCCTGACTTTC
CDR3: CASSAQAGAKSGANVLTF
J: TRBJ2-6
D: .
V: TRBV25-1
size: .

DNA: TGTGCCAGTGGCGAAGCGGGCTACAATGAGCAGTTCTTC
CDR3: CASGEAGYNEQFF
J: TRBJ2-1
D: .
V: TRBV18
size: .

DNA: TGTGCCAGCAGCCTCTTGGTGAACACTGAAGCTTTCTTT
CDR3: CASSLLVNTEAFF
J: TRBJ1-1
D: .
V: TRBV28
size: .

DNA: TGTGCCAGCAGTCCCGATCTACGGGAGGTGTCCTACGAGCAGTACTTC
CDR3: CASSPDLREVSYEQYF
J: TRBJ2-7
D: TRBD2
V: TRBV27
size: .

DNA: TGCGCCAGCAGCCAAGGGACAGGGGTGAATAGCAATCAGCCCCAGCATTTT
CDR3: CASSQGTGVNSNQPQHF
J: TRBJ1-5
D: TRBD1
V: TRBV4-1
size: .

DNA: TGCAGCGCTCGCCAGAGCTATGGCTACACCTTC
CDR3: CSARQSYGYTF
J: TRBJ1-2
D: .
V: TRBV29-1
size: few

DNA: TGTGCCAGCAGCGCTTGGACCGAGAACACCGGGGAGCTGTTTTTT
CDR3: CASSAWTENTGELFF
J: TRBJ2-2
D: .
V: TRBV5-6
size: .

DNA: TGTGCCAGCTCAGGGAGATCCGGGGATACGCAGTATTTT
CDR3: CASSGRSGDTQYF
J: TRBJ2-3
D: .
V: TRBV11-3
size: .

DNA: TGTGCCAGCAGCCTGGCAAATCAGCCCCAGCATTTT
CDR3: CASSLANQPQHF
J: TRBJ1-5
D: .
V: TRBV5-6
size: .

DNA: TGTGCCAGCACCTCCCCGTCGGCGGGCACCGGGGAGCTGTTTTTT
CDR3: CASTSPSAGTGELFF
J: TRBJ2-2
D: .
V: TRBV27
size: .

DNA: TGTGCCAGCAGCCCCCCAACGGGGAGAAACACCGGGGAGCTGTTTTTT
CDR3: CASSPPTGRNTGELFF
J: TRBJ2-2
D: .
V: TRBV7-9
size: .

DNA: TGTGCCAGCAGTGAATTGGTTGGAACCTGGGACGAGCAGTACTTC
CDR3: CASSELVGTWDEQYF
J: TRBJ2-7
D: .
V: TRBV6-1
size: .

DNA: TGTGCCAGCAGCGTAGGCGGGGGGCGAGGGACTGAAGCTTTCTTT
CDR3: CASSVGGGRGTEAFF
J: TRBJ1-1
D: .
V: TRBV9
size: few

DNA: TGTGCCAGCCAGACAGGGGGTCGGTCAGATACGCAGTATTTT
CDR3: CASQTGGRSDTQYF
J: TRBJ2-3
D: TRBD1
V: TRBV2
size: .

DNA: TGTGCCAGCTCACTCGGGACTAGCGGTTCACGTTGGGCTTTTGATGAGCAGTTCTTC
CDR3: CASSLGTSGSRWAFDEQFF
J: TRBJ2-1
D: TRBD2
V: TRBV18
size: .

DNA: TGTGCCAGCAGTCCCGACTTAAGGAACACTGAAGCTTTCTTT
CDR3: CASSPDLRNTEAFF
J: TRBJ1-1
D: .
V: TRBV6-1
size: .

DNA: TGTGCCAGTAGTTCGACACTTACCTATGGCTACACCTTC
CDR3: CASSSTLTYGYTF
J: TRBJ1-2
D: .
V: TRBV19
size: .

DNA: TGTGCCAGCAGTTACCAACATATGCTGGGGGAGACCCAGTACTTC
CDR3: CASSYQHMLGETQYF
J: TRBJ2-5
D: .
V: TRBV6-5
size: .

DNA: TGTGCCAGCAGCGTAGAGAGAGAATATGCCATGGACACCGGGGAGCTGTTTTTT
CDR3: CASSVEREYAMDTGELFF
J: TRBJ2-2
D: .
V: TRBV9
size: .

DNA: TGTGCCAGCAGTACACCCCGACAGGGGACAGAACAAGAGACCCAGTACTTC
CDR3: CASSTPRQGTEQETQYF
J: TRBJ2-5
D: TRBD1
V: TRBV27
size: .

DNA: TGTGCCTGGCCGGAAGCGGGTGGCTACACCTTC
CDR3: CAWPEAGGYTF
J: TRBJ1-2
D: .
V: TRBV30
size: .

DNA: TGTGCCAGCAGAAACGCGGGGGACACTGAAGCTTTCTTT
CDR3: CASRNAGDTEAFF
J: TRBJ1-1
D: .
V: TRBV28
size: few

DNA: TGTGCCAGCAGCTTGTCCAGTCTGACCTACGAGCAGTACTTC
CDR3: CASSLSSLTYEQYF
J: TRBJ2-7
D: .
V: TRBV5-6
size: .

DNA: TGTGCCACCAGCCTTACAGGGGGCGATCACAATGAGCAGTTCTTC
CDR3: CATSLTGGDHNEQFF
J: TRBJ2-1
D: TRBD1
V: TRBV15
size: .

DNA: TGCGCCAGCGGGACTAACTACGAGCAGTACTTC
CDR3: CASGTNYEQYF
J: TRBJ2-7
D: TRBD2
V: TRBV4-1
size: .

DNA: TGTGCCAGCAGCGTAGAGGGTAGTAAGCAGTACTTC
CDR3: CASSVEGSKQYF
J: TRBJ2-7
D: .
V: TRBV9
size: .

DNA: TGTGCCATCAGTGAGCCTAAGGATACGCAGTATTTT
CDR3: CAISEPKDTQYF
J: TRBJ2-3
D: .
V: TRBV10-3
size: .

DNA: TGTGCCAGCAGTTTGGGTCTCTACGAGCAGTACTTC
CDR3: CASSLGLYEQYF
J: TRBJ2-7
D: .
V: TRBV28
size: .

DNA: TGTGCCAGCAGCTTGGGGCCACAGGGTTGGGAGCAGTACTTC
CDR3: CASSLGPQGWEQYF
J: TRBJ2-7
D: .
V: TRBV7-7
size: few

DNA: TGCGCCAGCAGCCAAGAAAGAACTAGCGGCTACGAGCAGTACTTC
CDR3: CASSQERTSGYEQYF
J: TRBJ2-7
D: TRBD2
V: TRBV4-1
size: once

DNA: TGCAGCGTTGAAGAGGGACAGGGTCCCCTTTTGGGGGCCAACGTCCTGACTTTC
CDR3: CSVEEGQGPLLGANVLTF
J: TRBJ2-6
D: TRBD1
V: TRBV29-1
size: .

DNA: TGTGCCAGCAGCTCCGGGACCGGGGAGCTGTTTTTT
CDR3: CASSSGTGELFF
J: TRBJ2-2
D: .
V: TRBV7-9
size: .

DNA: TGTGCCAGCAGCCCGGGAAGGACGGGACCCCCAGAGACCCAGTACTTC
CDR3: CASSPGRTGPPETQYF
J: TRBJ2-5
D: .
V: TRBV5-4
size: .

DNA: TGTGCCAGCAGCTTAGGCCCCGGGACAGGGACCTCCAATGAGCAGTTCTTC
CDR3: CASSLGPGTGTSNEQFF
J: TRBJ2-1
D: TRBD1
V: TRBV13
size: .